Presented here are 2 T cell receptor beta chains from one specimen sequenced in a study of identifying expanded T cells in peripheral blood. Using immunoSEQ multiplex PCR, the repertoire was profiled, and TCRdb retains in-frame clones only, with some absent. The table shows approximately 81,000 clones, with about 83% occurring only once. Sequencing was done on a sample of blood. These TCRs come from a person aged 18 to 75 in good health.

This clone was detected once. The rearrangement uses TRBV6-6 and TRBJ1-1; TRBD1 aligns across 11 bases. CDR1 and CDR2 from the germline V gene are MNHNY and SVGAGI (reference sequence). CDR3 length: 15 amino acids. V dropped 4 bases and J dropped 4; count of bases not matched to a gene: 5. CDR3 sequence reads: CASSSADRGLTEAFF. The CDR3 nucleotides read TGTGCCAGCAGTTCTGCGGACAGGGGGCTCACTGAAGCTTTCTTT.

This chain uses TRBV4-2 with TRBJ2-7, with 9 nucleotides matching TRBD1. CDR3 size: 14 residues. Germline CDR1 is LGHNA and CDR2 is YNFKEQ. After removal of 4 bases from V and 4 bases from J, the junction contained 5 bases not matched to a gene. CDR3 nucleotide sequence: TGTGCCAGCAGCCTGGACAGGGGACAGTACGAGCAGTACTTC. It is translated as CASSLDRGQYEQYF.